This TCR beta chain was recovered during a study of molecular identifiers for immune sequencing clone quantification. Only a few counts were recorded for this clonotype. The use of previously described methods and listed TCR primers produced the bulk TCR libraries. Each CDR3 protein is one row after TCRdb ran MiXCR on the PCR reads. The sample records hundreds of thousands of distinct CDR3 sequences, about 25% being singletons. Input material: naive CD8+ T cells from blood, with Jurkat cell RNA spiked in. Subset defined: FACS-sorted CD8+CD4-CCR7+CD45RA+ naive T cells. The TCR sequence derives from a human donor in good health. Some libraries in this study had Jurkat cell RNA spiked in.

CDR3 bases: TGTGCCATCAGTGACAGGGATAGCAATCAGCCCCAGCATTTT. This codes for CAISDRDSNQPQHF. This chain links TRBV10-3 with TRBJ1-5; tentatively, D is TRBD1 (5 bases). CDR1 ENHRY and CDR2 SYGVKD come from the germline V gene. This CDR3 is 14 amino acids long. Trimming shortened V by 3 bases and J by 0 bases, and 6 bases separated the two germline ends.